This T cell receptor beta chain was profiled in a study of cytomegalovirus exposure and HLA in healthy donors. Study observations and caveats: TRBV6-2, TRBV6-3 and some other V segments were unresolvable in 87-base-pair reads. In an earlier analysis, most TCR beta V segments were productive about 90% or about 30% of the time.

Healthy bone marrow donors made up the cohort. In the PCR, 60 Vbeta and 13 Jbeta primers were used. Method: immunoSEQ multiplex PCR; TCRdb's copy keeps in-frame clones and lacks some. The repertoire consists of 160,000 or so clones, with 70% to 80% occurring once and the leading ten covering around 1%. With regard to this clone: The antigen is unknown.

The CDR3 runs to 13 residues. The ends lost 2 bases at V and 5 bases at J; junction bases unmatched: 1. Germline loops: CDR1 SGHDT, CDR2 YYEEEE. The rearrangement joins TRBV5-6 to TRBJ2-1; 7 positions match TRBD1. What was sequenced was PBMCs. This sequence was found in a middle-aged woman in good health and CMV-seronegative. In nucleotides, the CDR3 is TGTGCCAGCAGCTTTGACAGGGACAATGAGCAGTTCTTC. It codes for CASSFDRDNEQFF.